The following is a T cell receptor (beta chain) sequence with its context. Its matching antigen is unknown. The sample belongs to a study of OX40 agonist ivuxolimab in advanced cancers. Broader study findings: In the 0.1 to 3.0 mg/kg range, CD4+ and CD8+ blood T cells had expanded clonally by week 6.

V shed 4 bases, J shed 9 bases, and the junction held 6 bases outside the gene matches. The CDR3 sequence is 12 residues long. Germline CDR1 reads MDHEN; CDR2 reads SYDVKM. TCRdb's copy holds only in-frame clones and misses some; the assay was immunoSEQ multiplex PCR. The data hold some 60,000 clones, with around four fifths observed a single time. The clonotype was recovered from an adult with an advanced solid tumor such as melanoma, head and neck, liver or kidney cancer. J is TRBJ2-7 and V is TRBV28; 7 bases are shared with TRBD1. The sample in question was CD4+ or CD8+ T cells sorted from blood, obtained in a trial of the OX40 agonist ivuxolimab. CDR3 in DNA: TGTGCCAGCAGTTCAACAGGGGAATGGCAGTACTTC. Protein sequence: CASSSTGEWQYF.